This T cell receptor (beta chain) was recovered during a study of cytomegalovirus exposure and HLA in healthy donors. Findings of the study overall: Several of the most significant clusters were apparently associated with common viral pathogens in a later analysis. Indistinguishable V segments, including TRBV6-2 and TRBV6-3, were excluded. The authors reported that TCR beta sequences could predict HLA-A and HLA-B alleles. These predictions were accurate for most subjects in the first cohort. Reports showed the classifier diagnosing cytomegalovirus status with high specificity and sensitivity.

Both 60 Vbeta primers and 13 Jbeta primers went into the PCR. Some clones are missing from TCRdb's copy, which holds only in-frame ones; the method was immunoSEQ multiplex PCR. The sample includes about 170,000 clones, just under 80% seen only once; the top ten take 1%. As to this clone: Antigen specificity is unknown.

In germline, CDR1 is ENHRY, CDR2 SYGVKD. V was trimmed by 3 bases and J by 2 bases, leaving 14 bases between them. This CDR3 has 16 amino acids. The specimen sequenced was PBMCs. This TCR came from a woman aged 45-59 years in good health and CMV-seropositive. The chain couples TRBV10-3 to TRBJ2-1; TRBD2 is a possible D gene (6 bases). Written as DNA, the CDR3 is TGTGCCATCAGTGAATCGGTAGCGGAGCCCTACAATGAGCAGTTCTTC. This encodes CAISESVAEPYNEQFF.